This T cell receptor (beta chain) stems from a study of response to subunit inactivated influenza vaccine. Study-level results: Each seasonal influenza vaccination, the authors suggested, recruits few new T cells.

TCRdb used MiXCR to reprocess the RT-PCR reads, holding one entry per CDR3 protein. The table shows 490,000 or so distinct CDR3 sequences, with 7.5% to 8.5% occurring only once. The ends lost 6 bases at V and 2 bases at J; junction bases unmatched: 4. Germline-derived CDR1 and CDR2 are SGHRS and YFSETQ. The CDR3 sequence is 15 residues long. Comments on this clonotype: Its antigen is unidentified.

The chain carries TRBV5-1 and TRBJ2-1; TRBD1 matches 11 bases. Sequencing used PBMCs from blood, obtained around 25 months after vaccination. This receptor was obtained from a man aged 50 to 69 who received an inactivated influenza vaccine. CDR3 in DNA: TGCGCCAGCATTCGGACAGGGGGCCCCTACAATGAGCAGTTCTTC. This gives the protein CASIRTGGPYNEQFF.